This TCR beta chain appears in the sequencing data of a study of shared clonotypes between healthy human individuals. The CDR3 contains 15 residues. From germline, CDR1 is SGDLS and CDR2 YYNGEE. After removal of 0 bases from V and 2 bases from J, the junction contained 4 bases not matched to a gene. Profiling relied on immunoSEQ multiplex PCR, and the TCRdb table lists in-frame clones only, not all of them. The sample lists over 1.5 million clones, 95% to 99% occurring once. The sample comprised naive CD4+ T cells sorted from blood. Subset noted: CD45RA+ positively selected. The TCR sequence derives from a man aged 30 to 45 in good health. The chain is built from TRBV9 and TRBJ2-5; 7 bases match TRBD1. CDR3 coding DNA: TGTGCCAGCAGCGTAGCGGGACAGCGGCAAGAGACCCAGTACTTC. Amino acid sequence: CASSVAGQRQETQYF.